A single sample is the source of the 3 T cell receptor beta chains below, sequenced in a study of molecular identifiers for immune sequencing clone quantification. TCRdb re-called the PCR reads through MiXCR, storing one row per CDR3 protein. The sample consists of approximately 60,000 distinct CDR3 sequences, under 20% of them appearing once. Sequences were obtained from naive CD8+ T cells from blood, with Jurkat cell RNA spiked in. As to subset: FACS-sorted CD8+CD4-CCR7+CD45RA+ naive T cells. The receptors originated from a human donor in good health. Some libraries in this study had Jurkat cell RNA spiked in.

This clonotype is medium-sized in the sample. In nucleotides, the CDR3 is TGCGCCAGCAGTCGGGAGGGACGCACAGATACGCAGTATTTT. Amino acids: CASSREGRTDTQYF. The chain combines TRBV23-1 with TRBJ2-3, with 7 bases lining up with TRBD2. TRBV23-1 has ORF status, its function being uncertain. CDR3 length: 14 amino acids. V lost 4 bases to trimming and J lost 1 base; unmatched junction nucleotides: 2.

This clonotype was seen many times. The chain couples TRBV7-6 to TRBJ2-3; a possible D gene is TRBD1 (6 bases). Trimming took off 1 base at V and 6 bases at J, with 11 bases between the two ends. CDR1 and CDR2 from the germline V gene are SGHVS and FNYEAQ. The CDR3 spans 14 residues. The CDR3 is CASSLVLGADTQYF. CDR3 DNA sequence: TGTGCCAGCAGCTTAGTTCTGGGGGCCGATACGCAGTATTTT. Variable domain in full (rest from reference TRBV7-6 and TRBJ2-3): GAGVSQSPRYKVTKRGQDVALRCDPISGHVSLYWYRQALGQGPEFLTYFNYEAQQDKSGLPNDRFSAERPEGSISTLTIQRTEQRDSAMYRCASSLVLGADTQYFGPGTRLTVL.

This clonotype was counted a few times. The J gene is TRBJ2-3, the V gene TRBV4-1, with 10 bases identical to TRBD2. The CDR3 is made up of 17 amino acids. After removal of 6 bases from V and 3 bases from J, the junction contained 12 bases not matched to a gene. CDR1 MGHRA and CDR2 YSYEKL come from the germline V gene. CDR3 bases: TGCGCCAGCAGTCCCCCCGGGGGAGCGGGAGGGACAGATACGCAGTATTTT. It codes for CASSPPGGAGGTDTQYF.